The entry below gives a single TCR beta chain sequence along with its context. As processed by the authors: For nucleated cells, counts were estimated from reference gene primer amplification. Sequenced by immunoSEQ multiplex PCR; TCRdb stores in-frame clones only, minus some. That table furnishes V, J and clone size, whereas the DNA furnished D and trimming. The sample includes 120,000 to 150,000 clones, roughly 90% seen only once; the top ten take around 1.5%. The sample originates from a study of blood T cell repertoires in COVID-19. Looking at the study overall: Donors in the United States, Italy and Spain gave samples during acute or convalescent COVID-19.

The CDR3 is made up of 16 amino acids. Germline CDR1 and CDR2: KGHSY and FQNENV. V gave up 0 bases and J gave up 0 bases, with 9 bases separating them. The chain has TRBV16 and TRBJ1-3, with no clear D. Specimen: peripheral blood. The TCR originated in a human donor in a cohort sampled during active COVID-19. CDR3 amino acids: CASSQSYGGSGNTIYF. The CDR3 bases are TGTGCCAGCAGCCAATCGTACGGCGGCTCTGGAAACACCATATATTTT. Drawing the rest from reference TRBV16 and TRBJ1-3, the complete variable domain is GEEVAQTPKHLVRGEGQKAKLYCAPIKGHSYVFWYQQVLKNEFKFLISFQNENVFDETGMPKERFSAKCLPNSPCSLEIQATKLEDSAVYFCASSQSYGGSGNTIYFGEGSWLTVV.